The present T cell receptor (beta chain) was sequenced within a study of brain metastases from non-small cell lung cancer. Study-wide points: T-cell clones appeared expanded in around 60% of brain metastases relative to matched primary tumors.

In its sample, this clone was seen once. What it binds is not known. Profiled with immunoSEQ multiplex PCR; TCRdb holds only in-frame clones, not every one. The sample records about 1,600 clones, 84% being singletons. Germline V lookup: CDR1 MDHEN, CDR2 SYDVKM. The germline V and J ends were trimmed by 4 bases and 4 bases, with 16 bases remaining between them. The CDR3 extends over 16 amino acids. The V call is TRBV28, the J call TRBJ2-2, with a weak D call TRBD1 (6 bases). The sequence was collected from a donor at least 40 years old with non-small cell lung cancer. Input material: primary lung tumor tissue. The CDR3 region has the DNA TGTGCCAGCAGTTCCCAGGACAGAATGAGCACCGGGGAGCTGTTTTTT. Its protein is CASSSQDRMSTGELFF.